This T cell receptor (beta chain) was captured in a study of T cells in localized non-small cell lung cancer. Regarding the study as a whole: When the top 100 tumor clones were examined, a median around 61 of them also appeared in the adjacent lung, which was paired and uninvolved.

Points on this clone: What it binds is unknown.

Germline CDR1 and CDR2: SGHNT and YYREEE (reference sequence). After removal of 4 bases from V and 2 bases from J, the junction contained 5 bases not matched to a gene. The CDR3 consists of 16 residues. This table comes from immunoSEQ multiplex PCR, and its TCRdb copy is limited to in-frame clones, with some not included. This table holds roughly 30,000 clones, 91% found once. The TCR originated in a man aged 35-69 years with stage II lung adenocarcinoma. V and J are TRBV5-4 and TRBJ2-2, with 10 bases identical to TRBD1. The sequenced sample was PBMCs, obtained before any cancer treatment. The CDR3 DNA reads as TGTGCCAGCAGCCTAGGGACAGGGGCCAACACCGGGGAGCTGTTTTTT. Its translation: CASSLGTGANTGELFF.